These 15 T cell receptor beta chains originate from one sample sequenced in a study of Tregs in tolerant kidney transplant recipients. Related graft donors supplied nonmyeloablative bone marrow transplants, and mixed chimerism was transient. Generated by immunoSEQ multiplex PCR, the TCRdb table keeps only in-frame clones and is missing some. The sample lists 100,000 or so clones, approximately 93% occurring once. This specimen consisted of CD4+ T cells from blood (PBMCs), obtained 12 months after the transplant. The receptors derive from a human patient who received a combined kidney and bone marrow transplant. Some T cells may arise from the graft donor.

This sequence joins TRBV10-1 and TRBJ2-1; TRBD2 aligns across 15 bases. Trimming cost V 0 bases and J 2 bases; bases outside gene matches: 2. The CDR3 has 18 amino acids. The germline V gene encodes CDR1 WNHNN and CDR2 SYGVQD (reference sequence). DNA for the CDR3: TGCGCCAGCAGTGAGTCTGGACTAGCGGGAGGGCCCTACAATGAGCAGTTCTTC. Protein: CASSESGLAGGPYNEQFF.

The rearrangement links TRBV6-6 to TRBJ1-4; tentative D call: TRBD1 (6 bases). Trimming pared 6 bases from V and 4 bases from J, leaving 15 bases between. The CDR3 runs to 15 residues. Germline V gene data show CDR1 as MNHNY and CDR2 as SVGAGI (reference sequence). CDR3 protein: CASRISGTRNEKLFF. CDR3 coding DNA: TGTGCCAGCAGAATATCCGGGACACGTAATGAAAAACTGTTTTTT.

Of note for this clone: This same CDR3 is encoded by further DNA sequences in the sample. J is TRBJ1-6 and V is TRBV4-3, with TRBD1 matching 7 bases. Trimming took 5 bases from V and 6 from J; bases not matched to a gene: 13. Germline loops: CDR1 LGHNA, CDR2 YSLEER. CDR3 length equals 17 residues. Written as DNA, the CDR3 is TGCGCCAGCAGCTCAGGAGGGGGCCGTTGGAGTAATTCACCCCTCCACTTT. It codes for CASSSGGGRWSNSPLHF.

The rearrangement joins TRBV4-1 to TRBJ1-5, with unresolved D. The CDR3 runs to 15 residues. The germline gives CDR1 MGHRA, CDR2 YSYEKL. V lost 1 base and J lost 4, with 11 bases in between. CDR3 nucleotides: TGCGCCAGCAGCCAAGGGGCGGGCAGGAATCAGCCCCAGCATTTT. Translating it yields CASSQGAGRNQPQHF.

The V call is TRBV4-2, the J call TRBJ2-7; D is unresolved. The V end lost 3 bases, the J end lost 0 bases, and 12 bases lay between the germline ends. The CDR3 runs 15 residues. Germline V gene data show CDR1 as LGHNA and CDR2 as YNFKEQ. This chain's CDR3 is CASSHTTESSYEQYF. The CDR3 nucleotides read TGTGCCAGCAGCCACACGACTGAAAGCTCCTACGAGCAGTACTTC.

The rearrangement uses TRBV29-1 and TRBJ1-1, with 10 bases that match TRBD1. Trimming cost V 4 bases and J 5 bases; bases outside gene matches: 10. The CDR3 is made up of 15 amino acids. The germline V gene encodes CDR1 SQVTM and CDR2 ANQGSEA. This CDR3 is CSVASWGQGRTEAFF. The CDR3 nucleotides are TGCAGCGTTGCATCTTGGGGACAGGGGAGGACTGAAGCTTTCTTT. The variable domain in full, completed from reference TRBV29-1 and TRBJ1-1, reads SAVISQKPSRDICQRGTSLTIQCQVDSQVTMMFWYRQQPGQSLTLIATANQGSEATYESGFVIDKFPISRPNLTFSTLTVSNMSPEDSSIYLCSVASWGQGRTEAFFGQGTRLTVV.

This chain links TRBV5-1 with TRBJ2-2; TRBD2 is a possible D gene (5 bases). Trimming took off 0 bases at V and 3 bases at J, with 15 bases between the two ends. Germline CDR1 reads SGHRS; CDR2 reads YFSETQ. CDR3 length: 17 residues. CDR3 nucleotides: TGCGCCAGCAGCTTGGCCAGGACTCTCCGGGACACCGGGGAGCTGTTTTTT. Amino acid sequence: CASSLARTLRDTGELFF.

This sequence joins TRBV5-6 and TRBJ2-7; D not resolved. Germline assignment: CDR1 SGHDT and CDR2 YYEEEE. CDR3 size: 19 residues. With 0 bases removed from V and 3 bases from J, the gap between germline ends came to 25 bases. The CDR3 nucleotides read TGTGCCAGCAGCTTGGCTTTGAGGTCAGCTCTCAGACCGTACTACGAGCAGTACTTC. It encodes CASSLALRSALRPYYEQYF.

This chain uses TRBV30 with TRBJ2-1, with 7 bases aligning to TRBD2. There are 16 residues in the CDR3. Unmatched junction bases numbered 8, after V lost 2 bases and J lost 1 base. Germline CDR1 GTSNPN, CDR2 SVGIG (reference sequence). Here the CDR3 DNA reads TGTGCCTGGAGTATGTTGACTAGCAGATCCTACAATGAGCAGTTCTTC. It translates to CAWSMLTSRSYNEQFF.

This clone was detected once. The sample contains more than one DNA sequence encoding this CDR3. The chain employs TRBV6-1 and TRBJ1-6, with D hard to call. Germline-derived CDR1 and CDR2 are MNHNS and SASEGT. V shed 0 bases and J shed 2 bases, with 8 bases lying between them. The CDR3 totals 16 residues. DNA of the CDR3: TGTGCCAGCAGTGAAGCGCGGGCGGCCTATAATTCACCCCTCCACTTT. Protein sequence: CASSEARAAYNSPLHF.

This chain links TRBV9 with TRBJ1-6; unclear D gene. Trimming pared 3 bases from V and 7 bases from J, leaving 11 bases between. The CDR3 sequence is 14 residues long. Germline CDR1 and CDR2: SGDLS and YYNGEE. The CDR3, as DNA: TGTGCCAGCAGCGCCCCGGAGGTCAATTCACCCCTCCACTTT. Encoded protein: CASSAPEVNSPLHF.

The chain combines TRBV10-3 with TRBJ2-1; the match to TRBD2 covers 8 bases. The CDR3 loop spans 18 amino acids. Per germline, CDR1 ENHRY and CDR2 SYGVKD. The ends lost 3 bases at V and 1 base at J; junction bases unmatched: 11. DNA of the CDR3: TGTGCCATCAGTGATAATGGCGGGAGGTCTCAGTCCTACAATGAGCAGTTCTTC. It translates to CAISDNGGRSQSYNEQFF.

The CDR3 reads CASSIAETSGWNEQFF. The DNA of the CDR3 is TGTGCCAGTAGTATAGCAGAGACTAGCGGGTGGAATGAGCAGTTCTTC. This chain joins TRBV19 and TRBJ2-1, with TRBD2 identical over 10 bases. Losses at the gene ends were 1 base for V and 7 bases for J; bases not matched to a gene: 7. Germline CDR1 LNHDA, CDR2 SQIVND (reference sequence). The CDR3 has 16 residues.

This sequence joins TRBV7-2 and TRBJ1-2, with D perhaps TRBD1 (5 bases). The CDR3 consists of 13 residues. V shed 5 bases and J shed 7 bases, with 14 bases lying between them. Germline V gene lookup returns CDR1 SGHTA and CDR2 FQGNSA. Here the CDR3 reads CASSPQGRGGYTF. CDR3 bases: TGTGCCAGCAGCCCCCAGGGAAGGGGTGGCTACACCTTC. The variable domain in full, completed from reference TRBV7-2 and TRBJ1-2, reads GAGVSQSPSNKVTEKGKDVELRCDPISGHTALYWYRQSLGQGLEFLIYFQGNSAPDKSGLPSDRFSAERTGGSVSTLTIQRTQQEDSAVYLCASSPQGRGGYTFGSGTRLTVV.

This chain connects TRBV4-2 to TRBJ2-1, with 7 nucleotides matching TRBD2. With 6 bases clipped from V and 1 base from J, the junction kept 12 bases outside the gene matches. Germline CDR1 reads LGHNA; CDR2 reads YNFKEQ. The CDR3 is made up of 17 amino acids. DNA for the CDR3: TGTGCCAGCAGGAGTTCCTATCGTAGCGGGTCCTACAATGAGCAGTTCTTC. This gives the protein CASRSSYRSGSYNEQFF.